The rows below give T cell receptor beta chains drawn from one sample of a study of shared clonotypes between healthy human individuals. Clones were sequenced by immunoSEQ multiplex PCR, and TCRdb holds only the in-frame ones, with some missing. The sample lists 550,000 to 850,000 clones, 72% seen once, with less than 2% in the top ten. What was sequenced was memory CD4+ T cells sorted from blood. The receptors were gathered from a woman aged 30 to 39 in good health. The CDR3 runs from the conserved cysteine through the conserved F or W. Each record gives: J gene, clone size, D gene, V gene, CDR3 protein, CDR3 DNA. A D gene is named only where the DNA matches it firmly. The size entry is marked missing in some rows and otherwise reads once, few, many or a size class.

J: TRBJ1-6
size: -
D: -
V: TRBV7-9
CDR3: CASSLAREPLHF
DNA: TGTGCCAGCAGCTTAGCCCGTGAGCCCCTCCACTTT

J: TRBJ1-5
size: -
D: -
V: TRBV10-2
CDR3: CASKRPNGPQHF
DNA: TGCGCCAGCAAACGCCCAAACGGGCCCCAGCATTTT

J: TRBJ2-5
size: -
D: -
V: TRBV30
CDR3: CAWSATYATQYF
DNA: TGTGCCTGGAGCGCGACCTACGCGACCCAGTACTTC

J: TRBJ2-6
size: -
D: -
V: TRBV7-8
CDR3: CASSSTRVSGANVLTF
DNA: TGTGCCAGCAGCTCCACCAGGGTTTCTGGGGCCAACGTCCTGACTTTC

J: TRBJ1-5
size: -
D: TRBD1
V: TRBV19
CDR3: CASSIQQGESQPQHF
DNA: TGTGCCAGTAGTATTCAGCAGGGGGAAAGTCAGCCCCAGCATTTT

J: TRBJ1-5
size: -
D: -
V: TRBV11-2
CDR3: CASSLGDNQPQHF
DNA: TGTGCCAGCAGCTTAGGGGACAATCAGCCCCAGCATTTT

J: TRBJ1-1
size: -
D: TRBD1
V: TRBV5-4
CDR3: CASSYGTVNTEAFF
DNA: TGTGCCAGCAGCTACGGGACAGTTAACACTGAAGCTTTCTTT

J: TRBJ2-5
size: -
D: -
V: TRBV6-5
CDR3: CASSYPGLGETQYF
DNA: TGTGCCAGCAGTTACCCCGGACTGGGGGAGACCCAGTACTTC

J: TRBJ2-2
size: -
D: TRBD2
V: TRBV7-9
CDR3: CASSPGGGSTGELFF
DNA: TGTGCCAGCAGCCCCGGGGGAGGGAGCACCGGGGAGCTGTTTTTT

J: TRBJ2-1
size: -
D: TRBD2
V: TRBV9
CDR3: CASSSQPTSGLQEQFF
DNA: TGTGCCAGCAGCTCCCAGCCGACTAGCGGGCTACAGGAGCAGTTCTTC

J: TRBJ2-7
size: few
D: -
V: TRBV10-1
CDR3: CASSESSAYEQYF
DNA: TGCGCCAGCAGTGAGTCAAGCGCGTACGAGCAGTACTTC

J: TRBJ1-1
size: once
D: -
V: TRBV19
CDR3: CASSIEALNTEAFF
DNA: TGTGCCAGTAGTATAGAGGCCCTAAACACTGAAGCTTTCTTT

J: TRBJ2-1
size: -
D: -
V: TRBV28
CDR3: CASRTPSSYNEQFF
DNA: TGTGCCAGCCGAACCCCTAGCTCCTACAATGAGCAGTTCTTC

J: TRBJ1-5
size: -
D: -
V: TRBV19
CDR3: CASNVWAFQPQHF
DNA: TGTGCCAGTAACGTGTGGGCTTTTCAGCCCCAGCATTTT

J: TRBJ2-1
size: -
D: TRBD1
V: TRBV18
CDR3: CASSPYGTGEYNEQFF
DNA: TGTGCCAGCTCACCTTACGGGACAGGGGAGTACAATGAGCAGTTCTTC

J: TRBJ1-2
size: -
D: TRBD1
V: TRBV7-2
CDR3: CASSPTTGSSGGYTF
DNA: TGTGCCAGCAGCCCTACGACAGGGTCGAGTGGTGGCTACACCTTC

J: TRBJ1-2
size: -
D: TRBD1
V: TRBV6-6
CDR3: CASSYGAGQGKLGYTF
DNA: TGTGCCAGCAGTTACGGCGCGGGACAGGGGAAGTTGGGCTACACCTTC

J: TRBJ2-1
size: -
D: TRBD2
V: TRBV5-1
CDR3: CASSSLAGGPNEQFF
DNA: TGCGCCAGCAGCTCGCTAGCGGGAGGGCCGAATGAGCAGTTCTTC

J: TRBJ2-1
size: -
D: -
V: TRBV9
CDR3: CASSPMDVLNEQFF
DNA: TGTGCCAGCAGCCCCATGGACGTCTTGAATGAGCAGTTCTTC

J: TRBJ2-1
size: -
D: -
V: TRBV19
CDR3: CASSIDLGPINYNEQFF
DNA: TGTGCCAGTAGTATAGATCTGGGACCAATCAACTACAATGAGCAGTTCTTC

J: TRBJ1-1
size: -
D: TRBD1
V: TRBV10-3
CDR3: CAISESMGRGLAFF
DNA: TGTGCCATCAGTGAGTCGATGGGCAGGGGGCTAGCTTTCTTT

J: TRBJ2-1
size: few
D: -
V: TRBV11-3
CDR3: CASSFSGDNEQFF
DNA: TGTGCCAGCAGCTTCTCGGGGGACAATGAGCAGTTCTTC

J: TRBJ1-5
size: -
D: -
V: TRBV18
CDR3: CASSPEAGARNPQHF
DNA: TGTGCCAGCTCACCAGAGGCAGGCGCCCGTAATCCCCAGCATTTT